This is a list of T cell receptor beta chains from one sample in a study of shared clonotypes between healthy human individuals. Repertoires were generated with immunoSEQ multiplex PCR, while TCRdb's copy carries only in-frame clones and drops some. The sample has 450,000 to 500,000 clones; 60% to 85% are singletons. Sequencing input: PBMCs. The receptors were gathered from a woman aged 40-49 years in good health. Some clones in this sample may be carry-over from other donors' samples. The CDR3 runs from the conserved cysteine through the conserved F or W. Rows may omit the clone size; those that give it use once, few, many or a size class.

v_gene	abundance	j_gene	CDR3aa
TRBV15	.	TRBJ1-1	CATSRGGQSNTEAFF
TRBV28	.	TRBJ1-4	CASSPGGRDEKLFF
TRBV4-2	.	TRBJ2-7	CASSQRGSYEQYF
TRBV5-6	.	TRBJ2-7	CASSRGLASGHYEQYF
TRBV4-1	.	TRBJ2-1	CASSQDEGWNEQFF
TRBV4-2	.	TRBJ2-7	CASSQDLGNEQYF
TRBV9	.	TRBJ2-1	CASSKIGRGYNEQFF
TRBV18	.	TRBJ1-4	CASSPGMESPWQFF
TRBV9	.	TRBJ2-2	CASSPGTGVGGELFF
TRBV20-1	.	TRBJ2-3	CSASWAGRAYF
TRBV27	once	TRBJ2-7	CASSSQRGAYEQYF
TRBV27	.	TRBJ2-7	CASSFGQGPREQYF
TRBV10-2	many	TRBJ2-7	CASRVAGSNEQYF
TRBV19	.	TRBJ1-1	CASSIVGSPEAFF
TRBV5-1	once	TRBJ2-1	CASSLGVRNEQFF
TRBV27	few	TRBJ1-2	CASRIQGAPYGYTF
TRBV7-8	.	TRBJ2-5	CASSLTSGTYQETQYF
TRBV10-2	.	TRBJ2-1	CASSDRRVEQFF
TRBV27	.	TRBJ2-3	CASSPLAGAGTDTQYF
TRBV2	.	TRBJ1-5	CASSRDSAPNQPQHF
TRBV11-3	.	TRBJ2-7	CASSQDSSYEQYF
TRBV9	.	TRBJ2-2	CASSALPGGFDTGELFF